A selection of T cell receptor beta chains follows, all from one sample in a study of PD-L1 blockade in urothelial cancer. The data were produced by immunoSEQ multiplex PCR, yet TCRdb's version contains in-frame clones alone and is incomplete. Among some 63,000 clones listed, roughly 79% were seen once. This specimen was PBMCs, taken around atezolizumab (anti-PD-L1) treatment. These receptor sequences come from a man in his 70s with urothelial cancer. Both conserved end residues are part of each CDR3. A D gene is named only where the DNA matches it firmly. Part of the rows lack a size; the others show once, few, many or a class for expanded clones.

>TRBV7-9|TRBD1|TRBJ2-5|NA
CASSLATGTGKKETQYF
TGTGCCAGCAGCTTAGCTACTGGGACAGGAAAAAAAGAGACCCAGTACTTC
>TRBV28|TRBD1|TRBJ1-2|NA
CASTTGGDGYTF
TGTGCCAGCACGACAGGGGGGGATGGCTACACCTTC
>TRBV7-9|TRBD2|TRBJ2-5|NA
CASSLSGGRETQYF
TGTGCCAGCAGCCTTTCGGGAGGGCGGGAGACCCAGTACTTC
>TRBV29-1|TRBD1|TRBJ2-5|NA
CSVVQGAIQETQYF
TGCAGCGTTGTACAGGGGGCCATACAAGAGACCCAGTACTTC
>TRBV21-1|NA|TRBJ2-4|NA
CASSCDDRLLDIQYF
TGTGCCAGCAGCTGTGATGACAGGCTACTGGACATTCAGTACTTC
>TRBV14|NA|TRBJ1-1|NA
CASSWTVNTEAFF
TGTGCCAGCAGCTGGACTGTAAACACTGAAGCTTTCTTT
>TRBV7-2|NA|TRBJ1-3|NA
CASSSQGSGNTIYF
TGTGCCAGCAGCTCCCAGGGTTCTGGAAACACCATATATTTT
>TRBV27|NA|TRBJ2-1|NA
CASKRQNNEQFF
TGTGCCAGCAAGCGACAGAACAATGAGCAGTTCTTC
>TRBV18|NA|TRBJ2-3|NA
CASGDSGTDTQYF
TGTGCCAGCGGGGACTCTGGCACAGATACGCAGTATTTT
>TRBV6-1|NA|TRBJ1-5|few
CASSKGLSNQPQHF
TGTGCCAGCAGCAAGGGGTTGAGCAATCAGCCCCAGCATTTT
>TRBV19|NA|TRBJ1-2|once
CASSIVGRFYGYTF
TGTGCCAGTAGTATAGTAGGCAGGTTCTATGGCTACACCTTC
>TRBV19|TRBD2|TRBJ2-1|NA
CASSITSGLYNEQFF
TGTGCCAGTAGTATAACTAGCGGGCTTTACAATGAGCAGTTCTTC
>TRBV5-4|NA|TRBJ2-5|NA
CASSAASARSQETQYF
TGTGCCAGCAGCGCAGCTAGCGCAAGATCTCAAGAGACCCAGTACTTC
>TRBV9|NA|TRBJ2-5|NA
CASSVDSQETQYF
TGTGCCAGCAGCGTAGACAGCCAAGAGACCCAGTACTTC
>TRBV7-2|NA|TRBJ2-7|NA
CASSGASSYEQYF
TGTGCCAGCAGTGGGGCGAGCTCCTACGAGCAGTACTTC
>TRBV7-3|TRBD2|TRBJ2-1|NA
CASSPSGGSRNEQFF
TGTGCCAGCAGCCCCTCCGGCGGGAGTAGGAATGAGCAGTTCTTC
>TRBV19|NA|TRBJ1-4|NA
CASTGGQGEKLFF
TGTGCCAGTACCGGGGGGCAGGGTGAAAAACTGTTTTTT
>TRBV6-5|TRBD1|TRBJ1-2|few
CASSYNYDREYGYTF
TGTGCCAGCAGTTACAACTACGACAGGGAATATGGCTACACCTTC
>TRBV4-2|NA|TRBJ2-2|NA
CASSQEGRTSSGYTGELFF
TGTGCCAGCAGCCAAGAAGGCCGCACGTCTAGTGGATACACCGGGGAGCTGTTTTTT
>TRBV28|TRBD1|TRBJ1-2|NA
CASSSPGQGAGYGYTF
TGTGCCAGCAGTTCTCCGGGACAGGGGGCAGGTTATGGCTACACCTTC
>TRBV9|TRBD1|TRBJ1-2|NA
CASSRGQGTNYGYTF
TGTGCCAGCAGCCGCGGACAGGGGACTAACTATGGCTACACCTTC
>TRBV6-1|NA|TRBJ1-5|NA
CATNTGYQPQHF
TGTGCCACCAACACAGGTTATCAGCCCCAGCATTTT
>TRBV2|TRBD1|TRBJ1-1|NA
CASSDHGQGSTEAFF
TGTGCCAGCAGCGATCACGGACAGGGGAGCACTGAAGCTTTCTTT
>TRBV5-1|TRBD1|TRBJ2-1|NA
CASSPGQGSSYNEQFF
TGCGCCAGCAGCCCTGGACAGGGCAGCTCCTACAATGAGCAGTTCTTC
>TRBV6-6|NA|TRBJ2-3|NA
CASSSDRILDTQYF
TGTGCCAGCAGTTCCGACAGGATTCTAGATACGCAGTATTTT
>TRBV5-8|TRBD1|TRBJ1-5|NA
CASSLQGVNNQPQHF
TGTGCCAGCAGCCTGCAGGGGGTAAACAATCAGCCCCAGCATTTT
>TRBV2|TRBD1|TRBJ1-2|NA
CASSVRDRGSGYTF
TGTGCCAGCAGTGTCCGGGACAGGGGCTCTGGCTACACCTTC
>TRBV27|TRBD1|TRBJ2-1|few
CASSGWTGNEQFF
TGTGCCAGCAGTGGGTGGACAGGGAATGAGCAGTTCTTC